Listed below are T cell receptor beta chains from one sample, sequenced in a study of blood T cell repertoires in COVID-19. Libraries were prepared by immunoSEQ multiplex PCR; TCRdb keeps only in-frame clonotypes and omits some of them. The sample carries 120,000 to 150,000 clones, roughly 89% recorded once. The source material was peripheral blood. These receptors came from a woman in her forties or fifties with active or convalescent COVID-19. CDR3s leave out the opening cysteine and the closing phenylalanine or tryptophan. Fields, in order: J gene, V gene, clone size, CDR3 protein. Not every row has a clone size; where given, it reads once, few, many or a size class.

J: TRBJ1-1
V: TRBV7-8
size: NA
CDR3: ASSQSLGTGTEAF

J: TRBJ1-6
V: TRBV27
size: NA
CDR3: ASSLSSYNSPLH

J: TRBJ1-2
V: TRBV7-8
size: NA
CDR3: ASSLGTENYGYT

J: TRBJ1-4
V: TRBV6-6
size: NA
CDR3: ASTKRENEKLF

J: TRBJ2-1
V: TRBV18
size: NA
CDR3: ASSLGLAGLNEQF

J: TRBJ1-2
V: TRBV5-1
size: few
CDR3: ASSLEGREGYT

J: TRBJ1-3
V: TRBV18
size: NA
CDR3: ASSALAAGGSGNTIY

J: TRBJ1-2
V: TRBV7-2
size: NA
CDR3: ASTLGAARNYGYT

J: TRBJ2-3
V: TRBV27
size: NA
CDR3: ASSLGASGATQY

J: TRBJ1-6
V: TRBV28
size: NA
CDR3: ASRRGGGAGYNSPLH

J: TRBJ2-1
V: TRBV20-1
size: NA
CDR3: SASLFPVTSGRAGEQF

J: TRBJ1-2
V: TRBV6-5
size: NA
CDR3: ASSYDRVVYGYT

J: TRBJ2-7
V: TRBV6-5
size: few
CDR3: ASSQGGPSYEQY

J: TRBJ2-6
V: TRBV6-6
size: NA
CDR3: ASNDRGYSGANVLT

J: TRBJ2-4
V: TRBV5-6
size: NA
CDR3: ASSLGWTGGKNIQY

J: TRBJ2-2
V: TRBV5-8
size: NA
CDR3: ASSLELGDSYTGELF

J: TRBJ2-7
V: TRBV9
size: NA
CDR3: ASSVGLDSLLF

J: TRBJ2-3
V: TRBV7-9
size: NA
CDR3: ATGTSGGTDTQY

J: TRBJ1-1
V: TRBV21-1
size: NA
CDR3: ASRTGVANTEAF

J: TRBJ1-4
V: TRBV5-4
size: once
CDR3: ASSLLGDEKLF

J: TRBJ1-2
V: TRBV5-1
size: NA
CDR3: ASSPRQTNYGYT

J: TRBJ2-2
V: TRBV21-1
size: many
CDR3: ASSSQFWTGRTGELF